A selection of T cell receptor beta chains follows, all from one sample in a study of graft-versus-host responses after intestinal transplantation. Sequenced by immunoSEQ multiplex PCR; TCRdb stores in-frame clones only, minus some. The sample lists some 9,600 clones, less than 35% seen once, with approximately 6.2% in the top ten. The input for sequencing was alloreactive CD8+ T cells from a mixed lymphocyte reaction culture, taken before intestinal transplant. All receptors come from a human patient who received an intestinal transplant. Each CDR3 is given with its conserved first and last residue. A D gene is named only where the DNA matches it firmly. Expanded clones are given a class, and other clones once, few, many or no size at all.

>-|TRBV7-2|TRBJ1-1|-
TGTGCCAGCAGCTTTTCGGGAGGGCCCACTGAAGCTTTCTTT
CASSFSGGPTEAFF
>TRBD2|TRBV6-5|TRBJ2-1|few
TGTGCCAGCAGCCTAGCGGGGGGGCCTGATGAGCAGTTCTTC
CASSLAGGPDEQFF
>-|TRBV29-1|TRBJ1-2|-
TGCAGCGGAGAAACAGGGCTAAATAACTATGGCTACACCTTC
CSGETGLNNYGYTF
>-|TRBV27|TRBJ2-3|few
TGTGCCAGCAGCACAGGCTACTTCACAGATACGCAGTATTTT
CASSTGYFTDTQYF
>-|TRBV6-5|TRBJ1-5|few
TGTGCCAGCAGCAGCCGGGGTACGAGCAATCAGCCCCAGCATTTT
CASSSRGTSNQPQHF
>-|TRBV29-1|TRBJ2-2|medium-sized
TGCAGCGTTGTTCGAGATGGTGGGGAGCTGTTTTTT
CSVVRDGGELFF
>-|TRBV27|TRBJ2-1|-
TGTGCCAGCAGGGGGCTCACAGGGATCAATGAGCAGTTCTTC
CASRGLTGINEQFF
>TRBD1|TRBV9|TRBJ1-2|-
TGTGCCAGCAGCGCTGACCCGGACGGGACAGGGGGCGGGTACACCTTC
CASSADPDGTGGGYTF
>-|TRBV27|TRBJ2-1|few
TGTGCCAGCAGTGTGGCCTCCTACAATGAGCAGTTCTTC
CASSVASYNEQFF
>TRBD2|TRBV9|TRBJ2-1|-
TGTGCCAGCAACCCGGGACTAGCGGAAGGATACAATGAGCAGTTCTTC
CASNPGLAEGYNEQFF
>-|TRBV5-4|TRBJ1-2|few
TGTGCCAGCAGCCCAGCCGGAGGCGGGGCCTATGGCTACACCTTC
CASSPAGGGAYGYTF
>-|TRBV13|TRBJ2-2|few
TGTGCCAGCAGCTTATCGGGTATCGGGGAGCTGTTTTTT
CASSLSGIGELFF
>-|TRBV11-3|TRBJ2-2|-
TGTGCCAGCAGCGCGGGGGGGGAGCTGTTTTTT
CASSAGGELFF
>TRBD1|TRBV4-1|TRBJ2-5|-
TGCGCCAGCAGCCAAGTTTGGAGGGACAGGACTTACCAAGAGACCCAGTACTTC
CASSQVWRDRTYQETQYF
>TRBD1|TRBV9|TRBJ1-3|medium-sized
TGTGCCAGCAGCGTAGTGAGGGGGGACAGGACTTGCTCTGGAAACACCATATATTTT
CASSVVRGDRTCSGNTIYF
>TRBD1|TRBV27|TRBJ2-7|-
TGTGCCAGCCCCTCGGACAGGTTCGCCTACGAGCAGTACTTC
CASPSDRFAYEQYF
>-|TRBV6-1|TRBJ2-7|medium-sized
TGTGCCAGCACCGAGGGGGATTCTAGCTCCTACGAGCAGTACTTC
CASTEGDSSSYEQYF
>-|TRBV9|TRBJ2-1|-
TGTGCCAGCAGCCCCACTAGGCTCCCGATCTTCAATGAGCAGTTCTTC
CASSPTRLPIFNEQFF
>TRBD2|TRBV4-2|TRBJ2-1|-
TGTGCCAGCAGCCAAGAACCGGGACTAGCGGGGGGGAGTCCCTATGGTGAGCAGTTCTTC
CASSQEPGLAGGSPYGEQFF
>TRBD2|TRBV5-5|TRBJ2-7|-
TGTGCCAGCAGCTTCCCGGGGGGCTCCTACGAGCAGTACTTC
CASSFPGGSYEQYF
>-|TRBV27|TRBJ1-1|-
TGTGCCAACAGTCTACCGGGACATCCTGAAGCTTTCTTT
CANSLPGHPEAFF
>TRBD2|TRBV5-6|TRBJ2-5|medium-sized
TGTGCCAGCAGGGAGGGACTAGTCGGGGAGACCCAGTACTTC
CASREGLVGETQYF
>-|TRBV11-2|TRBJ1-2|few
TGTGCCAGCAGCTTATCAGGGGACCTTAACTATGGCTACACCTTC
CASSLSGDLNYGYTF
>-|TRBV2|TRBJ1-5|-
TGTGCCAGCAGTGACAGGGATGGCAATCAGCCCCAGCATTTT
CASSDRDGNQPQHF
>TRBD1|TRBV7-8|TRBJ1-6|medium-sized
TGTGCCAGCAGCTTAATTGCCCCGGGACAGGAATCTTCACCCCTCCACTTT
CASSLIAPGQESSPLHF
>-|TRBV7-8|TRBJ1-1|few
TGTGCCAGCAGCTTAGTGGGCGGGGGACCCCGCGCTGAAGCTTTCTTT
CASSLVGGGPRAEAFF
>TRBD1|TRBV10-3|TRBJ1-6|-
TGTGCCATCAGTAAGCTTAGGGGGCTTCGAAATTCACCCCTCCACTTT
CAISKLRGLRNSPLHF
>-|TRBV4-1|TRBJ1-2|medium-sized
TGCGCCAGCAGCCAAGAAGGCGGTTTTGGCTATGGCTACACCTTC
CASSQEGGFGYGYTF
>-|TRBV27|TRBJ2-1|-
TGTGCCAGCAGTCCCCCCGGGTTTTGGGAGCAGTTCTTC
CASSPPGFWEQFF
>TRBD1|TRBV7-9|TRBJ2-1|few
TGTGCCAGCAGCCAGGGGGCGGGAAGCTCCTACAATGAGCAGTTCTTC
CASSQGAGSSYNEQFF
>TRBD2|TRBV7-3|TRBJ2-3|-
TGTGCCAGCAGCTTCGCTAGCGGGGGGGATACGCAGTATTTT
CASSFASGGDTQYF
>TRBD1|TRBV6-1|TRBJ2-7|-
TGTGCCAGCAGCTGGGGACAGGGGTACGAGCAGTACTTC
CASSWGQGYEQYF
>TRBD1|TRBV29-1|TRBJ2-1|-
TGCAGCGCCGGGACAGGGGTTGAGCAGTTCTTC
CSAGTGVEQFF
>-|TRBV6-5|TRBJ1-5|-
TGTGCCAGCAGCGGGACTCTCAGCAATCAGCCCCAGCATTTT
CASSGTLSNQPQHF
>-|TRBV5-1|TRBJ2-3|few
TGCGCCAGCAGCTTGGACAACACAGATACGCAGTATTTT
CASSLDNTDTQYF
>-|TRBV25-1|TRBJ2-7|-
TGTGCCAGCAGTCCTACAGTCTACGAGCAGTACTTC
CASSPTVYEQYF
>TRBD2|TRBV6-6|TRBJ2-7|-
TGTGCCAGCCAGGGACTAGCGGGGACCTACGAGCAGTACTTC
CASQGLAGTYEQYF
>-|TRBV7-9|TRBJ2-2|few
TGTGCCAGCAGTTACAGTCAGGGTTCGGGGGAGCTGTTTTTT
CASSYSQGSGELFF
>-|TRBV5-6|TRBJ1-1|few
TGTGCCAGCAGCTTGGTATCGAACACTGAAGCTTTCTTT
CASSLVSNTEAFF
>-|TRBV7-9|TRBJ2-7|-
TGTGCCAGCAGCTTAGGGGCCTACGAGCAGTACTTC
CASSLGAYEQYF
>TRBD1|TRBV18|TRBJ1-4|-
TGTGCCAGCTCACCGGGACAGGGGAATGAAAAACTGTTTTTT
CASSPGQGNEKLFF
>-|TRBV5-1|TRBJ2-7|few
TGCGCCAGCAGCTTGGGGTGGACAGATCAGGTGTACGAGCAGTACTTC
CASSLGWTDQVYEQYF
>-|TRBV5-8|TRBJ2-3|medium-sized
TGTGCCAGCAGCTACACGGGGTCTCCCACAGATACGCAGTATTTT
CASSYTGSPTDTQYF
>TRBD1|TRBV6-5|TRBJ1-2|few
TGTGCCAGCGGGACAGGCCCCCTCTATGGCTACACCTTC
CASGTGPLYGYTF
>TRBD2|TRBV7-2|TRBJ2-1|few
TGTGCCAGCAGCTTACTAGCGGGGGACAACAATGAGCAGTTCTTC
CASSLLAGDNNEQFF
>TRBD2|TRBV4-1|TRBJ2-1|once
TGCGCCAGCAGCCAAGCAGGGGGACTAGCGGGCCCCAACCCCTACGATGAGCAGTTCTTC
CASSQAGGLAGPNPYDEQFF
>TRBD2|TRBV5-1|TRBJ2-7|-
TGTGCCAGCAGCCCCGGGGGGTACGAGCAGTACTTC
CASSPGGYEQYF
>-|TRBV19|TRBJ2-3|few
TGTGCCAGTACCAAAGAGGGGGGGTGGCCAGATACGCAGTATTTT
CASTKEGGWPDTQYF
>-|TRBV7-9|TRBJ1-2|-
TGTGCCAGCAGCTTACTTTTAGGGGTTCATGGCTACACCTTC
CASSLLLGVHGYTF